The entry that follows covers one T cell receptor beta chain sequence. Its antigen is undetermined. The record originates from a study of T cell responses to AZD1222 COVID-19 vaccine. Study-level findings and limits: Across the whole spike, CD4 TCRs peaked at regions 160-218 and 743-854. There were mostly white British donors and more females than males, and clonal diversity was possibly underestimated.

Timing groups of about 4 and about 12 weeks for second doses were pooled. Germline CDR1 reads LGHDT; CDR2 reads YNNKEL (reference sequence). V dropped 1 base and J dropped 7 bases, with 20 bases sitting between them. This CDR3 comprises 17 residues. Here immunoSEQ multiplex PCR was the method, and the copy in TCRdb shows in-frame clones only, minus some. The sample has 55,000 to 65,000 clones, 70% to 80% seen once; the top ten hold roughly 4.9%. V gene TRBV3-1 (or the pseudogene TRBV3-2) combines with J gene TRBJ2-1; D not certain. Sample: peripheral blood, taken 28 days after the second AZD1222 dose. The sequence came from an adult who received the AZD1222 COVID-19 vaccine. The CDR3 DNA follows: TGTGCCAGCAGCCAAGTTGAGCTAGGCCAAATCCGGAATGAGCAGTTCTTC. Protein sequence: CASSQVELGQIRNEQFF.